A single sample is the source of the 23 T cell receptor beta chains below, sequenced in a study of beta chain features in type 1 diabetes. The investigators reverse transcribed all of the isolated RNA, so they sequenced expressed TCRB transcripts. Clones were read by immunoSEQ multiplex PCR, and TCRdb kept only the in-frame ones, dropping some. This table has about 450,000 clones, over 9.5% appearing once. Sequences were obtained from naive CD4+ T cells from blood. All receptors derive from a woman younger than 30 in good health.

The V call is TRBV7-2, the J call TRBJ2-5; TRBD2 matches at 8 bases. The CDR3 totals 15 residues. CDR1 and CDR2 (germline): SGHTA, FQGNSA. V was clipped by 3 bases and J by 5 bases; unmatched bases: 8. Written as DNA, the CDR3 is TGTGCCAGCAGCTTTACCGGGAGGGGTTTTGAGACCCAGTACTTC. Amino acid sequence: CASSFTGRGFETQYF.

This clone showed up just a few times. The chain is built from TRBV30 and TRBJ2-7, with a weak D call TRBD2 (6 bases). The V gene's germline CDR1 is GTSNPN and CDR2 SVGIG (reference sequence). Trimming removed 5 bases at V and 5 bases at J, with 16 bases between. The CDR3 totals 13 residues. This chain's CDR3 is CAWEGTPVHEQYF. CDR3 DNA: TGTGCCTGGGAAGGGACTCCCGTCCACGAGCAGTACTTC. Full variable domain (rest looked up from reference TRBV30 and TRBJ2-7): SQTIHQWPATLVQPVGSPLSLECTVEGTSNPNLYWYRQAAGRGLQLLFYSVGIGQISSEVPQNLSASRPQDRQFILSSKKLLLSDSGFYLCAWEGTPVHEQYFGPGTRLTVT.

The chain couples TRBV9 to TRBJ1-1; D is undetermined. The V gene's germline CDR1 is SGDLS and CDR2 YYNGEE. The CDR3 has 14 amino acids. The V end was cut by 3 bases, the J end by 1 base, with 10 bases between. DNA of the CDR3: TGTGCCAGCAGCGCTGGACTGAAGAACACTGAAGCTTTCTTT. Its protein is CASSAGLKNTEAFF.

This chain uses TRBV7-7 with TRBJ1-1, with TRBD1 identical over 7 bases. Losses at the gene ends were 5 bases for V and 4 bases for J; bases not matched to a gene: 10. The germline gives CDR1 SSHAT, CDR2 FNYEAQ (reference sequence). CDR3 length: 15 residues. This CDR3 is CASSPDREAGTEAFF. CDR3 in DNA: TGTGCCAGCAGCCCAGACAGGGAAGCGGGCACTGAAGCTTTCTTT. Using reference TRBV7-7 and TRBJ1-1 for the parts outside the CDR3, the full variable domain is GAGVSQSPRYKVTKRGQDVTLRCDPISSHATLYWYQQALGQGPEFLTYFNYEAQPDKSGLPSDRFSAERPEGSISTLTIQRTEQRDSAMYRCASSPDREAGTEAFFGQGTRLTVV.

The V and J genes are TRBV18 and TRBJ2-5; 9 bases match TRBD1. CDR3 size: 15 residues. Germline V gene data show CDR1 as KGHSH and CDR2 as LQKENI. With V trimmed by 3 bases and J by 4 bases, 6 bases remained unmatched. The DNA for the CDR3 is TGTGCCAGCTCACCGGTGACAGGGGGTAGAGAGACCCAGTACTTC. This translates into CASSPVTGGRETQYF.

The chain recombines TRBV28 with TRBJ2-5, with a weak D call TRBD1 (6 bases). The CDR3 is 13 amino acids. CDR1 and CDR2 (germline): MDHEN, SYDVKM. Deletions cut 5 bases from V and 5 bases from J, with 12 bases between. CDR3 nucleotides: TGTGCCAGCAGTCTAGGGGGACGGGAGACCCAGTACTTC. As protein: CASSLGGRETQYF. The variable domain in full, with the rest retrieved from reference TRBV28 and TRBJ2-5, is DVKVTQSSRYLVKRTGEKVFLECVQDMDHENMFWYRQDPGLGLRLIYFSYDVKMKEKGDIPEGYSVSREKKERFSLILESASTNQTSMYLCASSLGGRETQYFGPGTRLLVL.

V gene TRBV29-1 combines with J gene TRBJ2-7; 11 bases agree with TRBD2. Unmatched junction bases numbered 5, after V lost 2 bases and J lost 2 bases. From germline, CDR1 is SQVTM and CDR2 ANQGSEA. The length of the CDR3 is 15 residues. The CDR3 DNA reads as TGCAGCGTTGAAACTAGCGGGAGTTTCGCCTACGAGCAGTACTTC. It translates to CSVETSGSFAYEQYF.

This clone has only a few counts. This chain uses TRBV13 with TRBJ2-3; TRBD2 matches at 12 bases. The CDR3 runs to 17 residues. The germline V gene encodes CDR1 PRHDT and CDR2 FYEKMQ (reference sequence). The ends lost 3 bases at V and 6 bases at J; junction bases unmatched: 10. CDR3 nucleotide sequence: TGTGCCAGCAGCTTCCTCAAAAGACTAGCGGGGGCGGATACGCAGTATTTT. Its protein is CASSFLKRLAGADTQYF.

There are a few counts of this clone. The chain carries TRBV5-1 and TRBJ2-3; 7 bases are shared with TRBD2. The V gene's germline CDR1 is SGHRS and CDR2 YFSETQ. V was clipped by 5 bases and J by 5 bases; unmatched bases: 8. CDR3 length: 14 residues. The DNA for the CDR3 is TGCGCCAGCAGTTCTGGGGGGGTCAGAGATACGCAGTATTTT. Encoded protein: CASSSGGVRDTQYF.

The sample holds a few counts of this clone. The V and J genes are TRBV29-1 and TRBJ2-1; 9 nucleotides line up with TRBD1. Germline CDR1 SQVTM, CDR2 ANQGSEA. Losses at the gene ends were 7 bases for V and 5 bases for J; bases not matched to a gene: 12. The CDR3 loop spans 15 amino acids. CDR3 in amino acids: CSAAIGTGTDNEQFF. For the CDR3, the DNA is TGCAGCGCCGCTATCGGGACAGGGACGGACAATGAGCAGTTCTTC.

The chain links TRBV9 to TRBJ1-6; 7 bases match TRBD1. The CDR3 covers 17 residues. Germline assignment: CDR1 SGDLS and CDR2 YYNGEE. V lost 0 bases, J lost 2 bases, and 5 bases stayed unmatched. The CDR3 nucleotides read TGTGCCAGCAGCGTAGTTTCTGGGACAGCCTATAATTCACCCCTCCACTTT. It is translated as CASSVVSGTAYNSPLHF.

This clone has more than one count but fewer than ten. CDR3 bases: TGTGCCAGCAGCTTAACGGGTGGGTCTGGTGAGCAGTTCTTC. Encoded protein: CASSLTGGSGEQFF. The chain has TRBV7-3 and TRBJ2-1; the D is unclear. Germline CDR1 reads SGHTA; CDR2 reads FQGTGA. The germline V and J ends were trimmed by 0 bases and 9 bases, with 12 bases remaining between them. The CDR3 runs 14 residues. Combining the CDR3 with reference TRBV7-3 and TRBJ2-1 gives the whole variable domain GAGVSQTPSNKVTEKGKYVELRCDPISGHTALYWYRQSLGQGPEFLIYFQGTGAADDSGLPNDRFFAVRPEGSVSTLKIQRTERGDSAVYLCASSLTGGSGEQFFGPGTRLTVL.

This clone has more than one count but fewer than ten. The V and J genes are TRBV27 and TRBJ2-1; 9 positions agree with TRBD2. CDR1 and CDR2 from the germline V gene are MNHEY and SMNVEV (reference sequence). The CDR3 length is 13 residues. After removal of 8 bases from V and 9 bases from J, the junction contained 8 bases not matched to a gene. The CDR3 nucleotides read TGTGCCAGCGCCACGACTAGCGGTGGTGAGCAGTTCTTC. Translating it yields CASATTSGGEQFF.

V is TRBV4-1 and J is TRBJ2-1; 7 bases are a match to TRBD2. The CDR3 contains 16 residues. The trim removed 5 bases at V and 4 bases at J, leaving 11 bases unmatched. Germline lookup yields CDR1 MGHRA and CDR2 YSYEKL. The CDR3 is CASSKGSGAYYNEQFF. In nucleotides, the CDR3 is TGCGCCAGCAGCAAAGGGAGCGGGGCCTATTACAATGAGCAGTTCTTC.

In nucleotides, the CDR3 is TGTGCCAGCAGCCAAGACATCTACGAGCAGTACTTC. Translated, it gives CASSQDIYEQYF. This chain joins TRBV4-2 and TRBJ2-7; D is uncertain. The CDR3 totals 12 residues. Germline V lookup: CDR1 LGHNA, CDR2 YNFKEQ. V lost 0 bases to trimming and J lost 3 bases, with 3 bases between them.

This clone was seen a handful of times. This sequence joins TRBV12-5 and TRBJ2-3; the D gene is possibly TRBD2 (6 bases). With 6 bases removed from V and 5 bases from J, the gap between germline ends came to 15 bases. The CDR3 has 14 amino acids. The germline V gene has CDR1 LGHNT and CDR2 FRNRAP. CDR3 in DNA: TGTGCTAGTGGACGGAGCGCTAGCGAAGATACGCAGTATTTT. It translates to CASGRSASEDTQYF.

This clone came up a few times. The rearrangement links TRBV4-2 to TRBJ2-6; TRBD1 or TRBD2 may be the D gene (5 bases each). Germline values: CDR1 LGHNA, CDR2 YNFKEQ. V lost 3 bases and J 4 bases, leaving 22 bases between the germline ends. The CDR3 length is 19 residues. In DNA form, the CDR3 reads TGTGCCAGCAGCCACACTTCCGGGACCCCGGCTACAGGGGCCAACGTCCTGACTTTC. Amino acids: CASSHTSGTPATGANVLTF.

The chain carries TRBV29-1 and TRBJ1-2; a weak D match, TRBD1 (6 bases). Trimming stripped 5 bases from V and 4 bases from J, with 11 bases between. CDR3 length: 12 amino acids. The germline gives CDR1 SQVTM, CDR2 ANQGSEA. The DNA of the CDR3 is TGCAGCGTTTATAGGGACATCTATGGCTACACCTTC. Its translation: CSVYRDIYGYTF.

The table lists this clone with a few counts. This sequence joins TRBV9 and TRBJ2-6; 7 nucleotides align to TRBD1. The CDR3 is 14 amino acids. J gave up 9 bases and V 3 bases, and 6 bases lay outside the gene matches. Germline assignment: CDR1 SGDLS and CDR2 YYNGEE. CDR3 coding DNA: TGTGCCAGCAGCGCCCAAGGGGGCCTCAACGTCCTGACTTTC. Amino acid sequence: CASSAQGGLNVLTF.

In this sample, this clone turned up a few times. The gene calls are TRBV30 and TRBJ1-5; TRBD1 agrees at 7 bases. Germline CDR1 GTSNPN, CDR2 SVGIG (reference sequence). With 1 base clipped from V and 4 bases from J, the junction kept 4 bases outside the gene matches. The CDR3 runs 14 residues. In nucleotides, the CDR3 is TGTGCCTGGAGTGCCGGACAGGCGAATCAGCCCCAGCATTTT. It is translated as CAWSAGQANQPQHF.

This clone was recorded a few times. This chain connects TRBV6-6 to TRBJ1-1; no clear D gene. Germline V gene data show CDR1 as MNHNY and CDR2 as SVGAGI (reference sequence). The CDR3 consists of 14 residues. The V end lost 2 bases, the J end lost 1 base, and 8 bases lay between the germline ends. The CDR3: CASSYRTANTEAFF. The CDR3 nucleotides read TGTGCCAGCAGTTACCGTACAGCGAACACTGAAGCTTTCTTT.

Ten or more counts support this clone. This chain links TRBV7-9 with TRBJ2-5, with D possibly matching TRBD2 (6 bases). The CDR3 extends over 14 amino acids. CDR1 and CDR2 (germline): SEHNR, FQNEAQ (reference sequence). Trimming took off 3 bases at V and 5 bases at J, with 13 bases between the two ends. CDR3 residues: CASSFSGSGETQYF. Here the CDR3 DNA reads TGTGCCAGCAGCTTTAGCGGCAGTGGGGAGACCCAGTACTTC.

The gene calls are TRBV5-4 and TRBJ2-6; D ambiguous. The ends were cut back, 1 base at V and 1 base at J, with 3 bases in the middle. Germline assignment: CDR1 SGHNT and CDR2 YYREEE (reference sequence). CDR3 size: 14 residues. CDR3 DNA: TGTGCCAGCAGCTTGATTTCTGGGGCCAACGTCCTGACTTTC. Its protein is CASSLISGANVLTF.